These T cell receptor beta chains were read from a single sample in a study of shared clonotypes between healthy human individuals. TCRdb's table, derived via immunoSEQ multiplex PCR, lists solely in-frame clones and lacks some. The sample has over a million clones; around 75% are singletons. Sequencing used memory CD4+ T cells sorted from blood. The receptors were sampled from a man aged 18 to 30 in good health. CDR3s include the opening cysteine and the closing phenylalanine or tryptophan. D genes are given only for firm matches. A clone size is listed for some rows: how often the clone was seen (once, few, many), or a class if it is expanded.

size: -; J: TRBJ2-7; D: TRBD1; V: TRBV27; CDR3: CASSSDRGRAEQYF; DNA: TGTGCCAGCAGTTCCGACAGGGGACGGGCCGAGCAGTACTTC
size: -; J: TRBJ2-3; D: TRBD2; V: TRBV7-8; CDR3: CASSLVQAGGADTQYF; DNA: TGTGCCAGCAGCTTAGTTCAAGCGGGGGGCGCGGATACGCAGTATTTT
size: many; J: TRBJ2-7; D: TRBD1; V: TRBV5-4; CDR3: CASSPGQGAYEQYF; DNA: TGTGCCAGCAGCCCGGGACAGGGGGCCTACGAGCAGTACTTC
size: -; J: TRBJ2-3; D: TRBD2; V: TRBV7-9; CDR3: CASSFRGVSTDTQYF; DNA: TGTGCCAGCAGCTTCCGGGGGGTGAGCACAGATACGCAGTATTTT
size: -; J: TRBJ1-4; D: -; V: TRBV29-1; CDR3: CSVDGVSNEKLFF; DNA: TGCAGCGTTGATGGGGTTTCTAATGAAAAACTGTTTTTT
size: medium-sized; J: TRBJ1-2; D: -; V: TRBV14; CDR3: CASSAKGAYYTF; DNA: TGTGCCAGCAGCGCCAAGGGCGCCTACTACACCTTC
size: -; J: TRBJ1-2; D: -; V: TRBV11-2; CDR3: CASSPTNNYGYTF; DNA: TGTGCCAGCAGCCCGACAAATAACTATGGCTACACCTTC
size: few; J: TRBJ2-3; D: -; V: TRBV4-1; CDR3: CASSQDGVSQAYTDTQYF; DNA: TGCGCCAGCAGCCAAGATGGGGTCTCGCAGGCTTACACAGATACGCAGTATTTT
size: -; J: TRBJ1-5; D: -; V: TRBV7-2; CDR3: CASSQVGGSNNQPQHF; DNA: TGTGCCAGCAGTCAGGTAGGGGGATCAAACAATCAGCCCCAGCATTTT
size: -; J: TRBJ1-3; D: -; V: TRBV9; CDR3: CASSVELSGNTIYF; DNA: TGTGCCAGCAGCGTAGAACTCTCTGGAAACACCATATATTTT
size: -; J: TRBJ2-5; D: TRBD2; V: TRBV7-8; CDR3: CASSFTSGGETQYF; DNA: TGTGCCAGCAGCTTTACTAGCGGGGGAGAGACCCAGTACTTC
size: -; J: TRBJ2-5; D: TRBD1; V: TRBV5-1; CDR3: CASIGTEETQYF; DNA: TGCGCCAGCATTGGGACAGAAGAGACCCAGTACTTC
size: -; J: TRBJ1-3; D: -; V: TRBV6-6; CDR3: CASSDPSTSGNTIYF; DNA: TGTGCCAGCAGTGACCCTAGCACCTCTGGAAACACCATATATTTT
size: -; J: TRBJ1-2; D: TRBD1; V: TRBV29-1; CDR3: CSVAERDRVYGYTF; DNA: TGCAGCGTCGCCGAGAGGGACAGAGTCTATGGCTACACCTTC
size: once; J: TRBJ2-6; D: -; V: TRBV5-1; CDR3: CASSLLDPGANVLTF; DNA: TGCGCCAGCAGCTTGCTAGATCCCGGGGCCAACGTCCTGACTTTC
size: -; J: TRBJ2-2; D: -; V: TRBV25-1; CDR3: CASSEPGANTGELFF; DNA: TGTGCCAGCAGTGAGCCCGGGGCGAACACCGGGGAGCTGTTTTTT
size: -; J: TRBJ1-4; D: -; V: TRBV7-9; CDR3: CASSLGGANEKLFF; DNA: TGTGCCAGCAGCTTAGGGGGGGCTAATGAAAAACTGTTTTTT
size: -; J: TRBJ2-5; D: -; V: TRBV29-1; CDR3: CSAGETQYF; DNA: TGCAGCGCCGGAGAGACCCAGTACTTC
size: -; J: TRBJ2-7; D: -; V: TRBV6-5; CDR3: CASSRGGLYEQYF; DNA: TGTGCCAGCAGCCGTGGGGGCCTCTACGAGCAGTACTTC
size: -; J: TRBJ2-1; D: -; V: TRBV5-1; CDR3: CASSADSTSYNEQFF; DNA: TGCGCCAGCAGCGCGGACAGTACTTCCTACAATGAGCAGTTCTTC
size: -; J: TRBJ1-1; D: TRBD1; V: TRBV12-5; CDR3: CASGLGTGNTEAFF; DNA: TGTGCTAGTGGTTTGGGGACAGGGAACACTGAAGCTTTCTTT
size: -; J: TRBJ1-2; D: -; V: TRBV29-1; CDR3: CSVTGSRPYGYTF; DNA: TGCAGCGTAACAGGCTCAAGGCCCTATGGCTACACCTTC
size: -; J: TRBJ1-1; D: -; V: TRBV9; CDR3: CASSPSLGTEAFF; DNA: TGTGCCAGCAGCCCCAGTCTGGGGACTGAAGCTTTCTTT
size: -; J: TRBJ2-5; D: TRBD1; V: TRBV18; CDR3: CASSPMRTGQETQYF; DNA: TGTGCCAGCTCACCGATGAGGACAGGGCAAGAGACCCAGTACTTC
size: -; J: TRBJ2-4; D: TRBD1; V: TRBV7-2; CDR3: CASSVQQGAGIQYF; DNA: TGTGCCAGCAGCGTACAACAGGGGGCTGGCATTCAGTACTTC
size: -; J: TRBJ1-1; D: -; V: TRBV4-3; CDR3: CASSPDPPADMNTEAFF; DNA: TGCGCCAGCAGTCCAGATCCCCCGGCGGACATGAACACTGAAGCTTTCTTT
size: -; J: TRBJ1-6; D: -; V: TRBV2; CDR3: CASTMSSYNSPLHF; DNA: TGTGCCAGCACCATGAGCTCCTATAATTCACCCCTCCACTTT
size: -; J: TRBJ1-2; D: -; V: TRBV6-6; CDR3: CASSTDNYGYTF; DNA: TGTGCCAGCAGTACGGACAACTATGGCTACACCTTC
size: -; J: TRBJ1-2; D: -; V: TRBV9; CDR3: CASSVSPSNYGYTF; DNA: TGTGCCAGCAGCGTATCCCCATCTAACTATGGCTACACCTTC
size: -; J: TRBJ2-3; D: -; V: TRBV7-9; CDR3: CASSFGTHSTDTQYF; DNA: TGTGCCAGCAGCTTCGGGACTCATAGCACAGATACGCAGTATTTT
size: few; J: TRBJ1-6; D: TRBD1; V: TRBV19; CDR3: CASRPGTGSSPLHF; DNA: TGTGCCAGTAGGCCAGGGACAGGGAGTTCACCCCTCCACTTT
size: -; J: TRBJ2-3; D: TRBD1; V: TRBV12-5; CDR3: CASGPGQGWTDTQYF; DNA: TGTGCTAGTGGACCCGGACAGGGGTGGACAGATACGCAGTATTTT
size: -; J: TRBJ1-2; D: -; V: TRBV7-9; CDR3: CASSLGTVGYGYTF; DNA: TGTGCCAGCAGCTTAGGGACAGTCGGCTATGGCTACACCTTC
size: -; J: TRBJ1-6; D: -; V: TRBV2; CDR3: CASSNDSPLHF; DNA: TGTGCCAGCAGCAACGATTCACCCCTCCACTTT
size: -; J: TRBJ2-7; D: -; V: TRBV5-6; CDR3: CASSSDLEAVQYF; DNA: TGTGCCAGCAGTTCCGACTTGGAGGCGGTGCAGTACTTC
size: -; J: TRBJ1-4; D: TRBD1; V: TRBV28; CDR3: CASSSPGQGIEKLFF; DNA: TGTGCCAGCAGTTCCCCGGGACAGGGAATTGAAAAACTGTTTTTT
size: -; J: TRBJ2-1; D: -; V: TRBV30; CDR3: CATAVRDEQFF; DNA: TGTGCGACTGCCGTACGCGATGAGCAGTTCTTC
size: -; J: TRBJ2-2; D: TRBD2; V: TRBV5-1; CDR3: CASSLEFGGFANTGELFF; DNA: TGCGCCAGCAGCTTGGAATTCGGGGGGTTCGCGAACACCGGGGAGCTGTTTTTT
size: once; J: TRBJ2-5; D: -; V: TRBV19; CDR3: CASNPTGQETQYF; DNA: TGTGCCAGTAACCCGACAGGCCAAGAGACCCAGTACTTC
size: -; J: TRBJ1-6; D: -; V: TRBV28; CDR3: CASSLTKAGSPLHF; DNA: TGTGCCAGCAGTTTAACCAAGGCAGGATCACCCCTCCACTTT
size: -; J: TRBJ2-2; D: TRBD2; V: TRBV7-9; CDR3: CASSPQGTSGLTGELFF; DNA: TGTGCCAGCAGCCCACAGGGGACTAGCGGATTAACCGGGGAGCTGTTTTTT
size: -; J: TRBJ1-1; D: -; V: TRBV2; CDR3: CASSDRRMTEAFF; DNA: TGTGCCAGCAGTGACCGGAGGATGACTGAAGCTTTCTTT
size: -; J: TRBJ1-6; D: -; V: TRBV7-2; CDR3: CASSPSWGKNSPLHF; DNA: TGTGCCAGCAGCCCCTCGTGGGGGAAGAATTCACCCCTCCACTTT
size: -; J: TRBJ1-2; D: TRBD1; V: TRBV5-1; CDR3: CASSFGDGQAGGYTF; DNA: TGCGCCAGCAGCTTTGGGGACGGACAGGCGGGCGGCTACACCTTC
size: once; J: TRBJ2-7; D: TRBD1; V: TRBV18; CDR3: CASSGQGGTYEQYF; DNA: TGTGCCAGCTCAGGACAGGGGGGCACCTACGAGCAGTACTTC
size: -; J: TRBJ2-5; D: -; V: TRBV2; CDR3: CASRPRVWLETQYF; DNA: TGTGCCAGCAGACCCCGGGTCTGGTTAGAGACCCAGTACTTC
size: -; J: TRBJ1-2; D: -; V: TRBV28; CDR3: CASSLSWGNYGYTF; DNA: TGTGCCAGCAGTTTATCTTGGGGAAACTATGGCTACACCTTC
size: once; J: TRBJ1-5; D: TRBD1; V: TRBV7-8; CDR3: CASSTRDRPWGGYQHF; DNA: TGTGCCAGCAGCACTAGGGACAGGCCCTGGGGTGGGTACCAGCATTTT
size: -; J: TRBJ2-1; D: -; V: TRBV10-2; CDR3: CASSGRPSFTNEQFF; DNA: TGCGCCAGCAGTGGGCGGCCTTCGTTTACCAATGAGCAGTTCTTC
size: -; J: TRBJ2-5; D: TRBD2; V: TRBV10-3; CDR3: CAIRGTSGQETQYF; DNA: TGTGCCATCAGAGGGACTAGCGGGCAAGAGACCCAGTACTTC
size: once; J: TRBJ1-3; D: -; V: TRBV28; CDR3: CASSLGTTRSGNTIYF; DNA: TGTGCCAGCAGTTTAGGGACAACCCGCTCTGGAAACACCATATATTTT
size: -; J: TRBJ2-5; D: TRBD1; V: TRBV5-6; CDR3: CASSTGQSETQYF; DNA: TGTGCCAGCAGCACGGGACAGTCAGAGACCCAGTACTTC
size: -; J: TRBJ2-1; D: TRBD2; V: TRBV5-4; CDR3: CASSSGGGQSYNEQFF; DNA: TGTGCCAGCAGCTCGGGCGGGGGGCAGTCCTACAATGAGCAGTTCTTC
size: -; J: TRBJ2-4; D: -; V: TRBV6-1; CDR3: CASKVPGGAKNIQYF; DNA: TGTGCCAGCAAAGTACCTGGGGGGGCCAAAAACATTCAGTACTTC